This TCR beta chain was obtained from a study of sequential checkpoint blockade in melanoma. With 4 bases clipped from V and 5 bases from J, the junction kept 17 bases outside the gene matches. This CDR3 is built from 17 residues. CDR1 SGHDT and CDR2 YYEEEE come from the germline V gene. Sequencing was performed with immunoSEQ multiplex PCR; in TCRdb, only in-frame clones are kept and a portion is missing. Of more than 25,000 clones listed, 85% to 90% are singletons. The treatment: randomized to nivolumab then ipilimumab (arm A) or the reverse (arm B). Patients had received no earlier DNA-damaging chemotherapy. Sorted cells were live CD3+CD8+, lacking CD19 and CD56, from PBMCs.

This chain links TRBV5-6 with TRBJ2-5, with 7 bases aligning to TRBD1. The sequence came from a human donor with melanoma. The material sequenced was CD8+ T cells sorted from blood (inferred from file names), taken from a patient given nivolumab and ipilimumab in sequence. The CDR3 DNA reads as TGTGCCAGCAGCGGTCCCCGGACAGGCAAAACATGGGAGACCCAGTACTTC. It encodes CASSGPRTGKTWETQYF. The full variable domain, completed using reference TRBV5-6 and TRBJ2-5, is DAGVTQSPTHLIKTRGQQVTLRCSPKSGHDTVSWYQQALGQGPQFIFQYYEEEERQRGNFPDRFSGHQFPNYSSELNVNALLLGDSALYLCASSGPRTGKTWETQYFGPGTRLLVL.